This TCR beta chain was identified in a study of cytomegalovirus exposure and HLA in healthy donors. Background on the study: The 100 to 150 validation repertoires and the roughly 680 first-cohort repertoires shared a platform, a later analysis reported. Study results and caveats: In the 95 to 150 validation repertoires, a later analysis found that first-cohort TCR clusters tended to co-occur.

Remarks on this clone: Its antigen is still unknown.

Assay: immunoSEQ multiplex PCR; the TCRdb copy retains only in-frame clones and omits some. The sample has 250,000 to 300,000 clones; around 86% are singletons. This CDR3 has 14 amino acids. The J segment lost 5 bases and the V segment lost 7 bases, leaving 10 bases of the junction unmatched. The V gene's germline CDR1 is MDHEN and CDR2 SYDVKM. The V and J genes are TRBV28 and TRBJ2-7, with TRBD2 matching over 8 bases. This receptor was identified in a woman aged 18-29 years in good health and CMV-seronegative. Sequencing input: PBMCs. CDR3 sequence (DNA): TGTGCCAGCATCACCCGGGGGGGGGAAAACGAGCAGTACTTC. It is translated as CASITRGGENEQYF.